The 32 T cell receptor beta chains presented below share a single source sample, sequenced in a study of cytomegalovirus exposure and HLA in healthy donors. The PCR had 60 Vbeta and 13 Jbeta primers. The data were produced by immunoSEQ multiplex PCR, yet TCRdb's version contains in-frame clones alone and is incomplete. The data show roughly 160,000 clones, more than 65% seen once. The specimen sequenced was PBMCs. The receptors stem from a man aged 30 to 39 in good health and CMV-seronegative.

This clone was seen just once. The chain combines TRBV27 with TRBJ2-7; weak D call: TRBD1 (5 bases). The CDR3 runs 14 residues. V lost 6 bases and J 6 bases, leaving 18 bases between the germline ends. CDR1 and CDR2 from the germline V gene are MNHEY and SMNVEV (reference sequence). CDR3 DNA sequence: TGTGCCAGCAGCTACCGGGCACTTAGGGGCGAGCAGTACTTC. Amino acids: CASSYRALRGEQYF.

The rearrangement links TRBV28 to TRBJ1-1, with 7 nucleotides matching TRBD1. This CDR3 is 16 amino acids long. Germline-derived CDR1 and CDR2 are MDHEN and SYDVKM. The junction had 17 bases not matched to a gene; V was cut back by 7 bases and J by 6 bases. The CDR3 here is CASTSKKQGWYPEAFF. DNA of the CDR3: TGTGCCAGCACGAGTAAAAAACAGGGGTGGTATCCTGAAGCTTTCTTT.

The genes are TRBV14 and TRBJ1-6; unclear D gene. V gave up 4 bases and J gave up 5 bases, with 9 bases separating them. In germline, CDR1 is SGHDN, CDR2 FVKESK. The CDR3 is made up of 14 amino acids. CDR3 region: CASSPVRDNSPLHF. CDR3 bases: TGTGCCAGCAGCCCCGTGCGGGATAATTCACCCCTCCACTTT.

The V call is TRBV6-5, the J call TRBJ2-3; TRBD2 matches 10 bases. This CDR3 is 13 amino acids long. Germline-derived CDR1 and CDR2 are MNHEY and SVGAGI. With V trimmed by 6 bases and J by 6 bases, 3 bases remained unmatched. The CDR3, as DNA: TGTGCCAGCAGCCGAGCGGGGGGGGATACGCAGTATTTT. Its protein is CASSRAGGDTQYF.

This clone was detected only once. The chain couples TRBV27 to TRBJ1-3, with 8 positions matching TRBD1. J was trimmed by 4 bases and V by 8 bases; bases with no gene match: 10. This CDR3 has 15 amino acids. The germline gives CDR1 MNHEY, CDR2 SMNVEV (reference sequence). CDR3 region: CASYSTGDVGNTIYF. The DNA for the CDR3 is TGTGCCAGCTATTCGACAGGGGACGTCGGAAACACCATATATTTT.

This chain links TRBV6-5 with TRBJ1-4, with TRBD1 matching 7 bases. This CDR3 is 13 amino acids long. V dropped 7 bases and J dropped 8; count of bases not matched to a gene: 7. Germline V gene lookup returns CDR1 MNHEY and CDR2 SVGAGI. The CDR3 region is CASTRGLKEKLFF. DNA for the CDR3: TGTGCCAGCACGAGGGGGCTTAAAGAAAAACTGTTTTTT.

V and J are TRBV9 and TRBJ2-7; 10 bases match TRBD2. Germline trimming cut 3 bases from V and 3 bases from J; bases unmatched to any gene: 9. CDR3 size: 16 residues. Germline V CDR1 and CDR2: SGDLS, YYNGEE. CDR3 protein: CASSDNPSGSYYEQYF. CDR3 in DNA: TGTGCCAGCAGCGACAACCCTAGCGGGAGTTACTACGAGCAGTACTTC.

This clone was seen a handful of times. This CDR3 reads CATRGQTISTDTQYF. The CDR3 DNA reads TGTGCCACCCGTGGGCAGACCATCAGCACAGATACGCAGTATTTT. The rearrangement uses TRBV2 and TRBJ2-3; D remains ambiguous. Trimming cost V 10 bases and J 0 bases, with 17 bases left between them. CDR1 is SNHLY, CDR2 FYNNEI, per germline. The length of the CDR3 is 15 residues. Full variable domain (rest looked up from reference TRBV2 and TRBJ2-3): EPEVTQTPSHQVTQMGQEVILRCVPISNHLYFYWYRQILGQKVEFLVSFYNNEISEKSEIFDDQFSVERPDGSNFTLKIRSTKLEDSAMYFCATRGQTISTDTQYFGPGTRLTVL.

The chain carries TRBV19 and TRBJ2-7, with 7 bases lining up with TRBD2. Germline values: CDR1 LNHDA, CDR2 SQIVND (reference sequence). This CDR3 is 14 amino acids long. After removal of 6 bases from V and 2 bases from J, the junction contained 7 bases not matched to a gene. The CDR3 nucleotides are TGTGCCAGTAGCCCCGACGGGGGGACCTACGAGCAGTACTTC. Its translation: CASSPDGGTYEQYF.

The J gene is TRBJ2-7, the V gene TRBV11-3; tentative D call: TRBD2 (6 bases). Germline values: CDR1 SGHNT, CDR2 YENEEA. V was cut by 5 bases and J by 3 bases, with 11 bases left in between. This CDR3 has 13 amino acids. The CDR3 region is CASSHRDFYEQYF. The CDR3 region has the DNA TGTGCCAGCAGCCACCGGGACTTCTACGAGCAGTACTTC.

This clone was seen a single time. The J gene is TRBJ2-4, the V gene TRBV11-2, with 10 bases matching TRBD2. Germline CDR1 SGHAT, CDR2 FQNNGV. V shed 1 base and J 4 bases; nucleotides not matched to a gene: 4. The CDR3 runs 16 residues. CDR3 DNA: TGTGCCAGCAGCTTAGGGGGTAGCGGGGGGAAAAACATTCAGTACTTC. Protein: CASSLGGSGGKNIQYF.

This clone was observed a single time. V is TRBV6-4 and J is TRBJ2-1; TRBD1 matches at 11 bases. V dropped 5 bases and J dropped 2; count of bases not matched to a gene: 2. CDR1 is MRHNA and CDR2 is SNTAGT in the germline V gene. CDR3 length: 15 residues. The CDR3, as DNA: TGTGCCAGCAGTAGGACAGGGGGCACCTACAATGAGCAGTTCTTC. The encoded protein is CASSRTGGTYNEQFF.

This clone was observed a few times. CDR3 region: CASSEAVNEKLFF. CDR3 nucleotide sequence: TGCGCCAGCAGTGAGGCAGTCAATGAAAAACTGTTTTTT. The chain joins TRBV10-1 to TRBJ1-4, with D unresolved. V lost 2 bases to trimming and J lost 5 bases, with 6 bases between them. Germline-derived CDR1 and CDR2 are WNHNN and SYGVQD (reference sequence). This CDR3 is 13 amino acids long.

The V call is TRBV7-3, the J call TRBJ1-2, with 9 bases lining up with TRBD1. There are 16 residues in the CDR3. Germline CDR1 and CDR2: SGHTA and FQGTGA. V trimming: 5 bases; J trimming: 7 bases; junction bases outside the gene matches: 14. In DNA form, the CDR3 reads TGTGCCAGCAGCCTCCGTCCCGGGACAGGGTGGGCTGGCTACACCTTC. Amino acid sequence: CASSLRPGTGWAGYTF.

Only a few counts were recorded for this clone. The rearrangement links TRBV2 to TRBJ1-5, with TRBD1 matching over 11 bases. V was pared by 6 bases and J by 4 bases, with 5 bases of the junction left unmatched. Germline V lookup: CDR1 SNHLY, CDR2 FYNNEI. This CDR3 is 15 amino acids long. In nucleotides, the CDR3 is TGTGCCAGCAGAGGACAGGGGGCGGGAAATCAGCCCCAGCATTTT. It codes for CASRGQGAGNQPQHF.

The rearrangement joins TRBV18 to TRBJ2-1, with TRBD2 as a possible D gene (6 bases). Germline CDR1 KGHSH, CDR2 LQKENI. CDR3 length equals 13 residues. The V end lost 3 bases, the J end lost 6 bases, and 9 bases lay between the germline ends. CDR3 protein: CASSPGTGNEQFF. CDR3 sequence (DNA): TGTGCCAGCTCACCCGGGACTGGCAATGAGCAGTTCTTC.

This CDR3 is CASRRQVNEKLFF. DNA for the CDR3: TGTGCCAGCCGCCGACAGGTTAATGAAAAACTGTTTTTT. V is TRBV28 and J is TRBJ1-4, with a weak D call TRBD1 (6 bases). Germline V CDR1 and CDR2: MDHEN, SYDVKM. Trimming stripped 8 bases from V and 4 bases from J, with 11 bases between. CDR3 size: 13 residues.

On this clone: Within the sample, other DNA sequences also encode this same CDR3. This chain connects TRBV5-6 to TRBJ2-5; D unresolved. V lost 2 bases to trimming and J lost 4 bases, with 3 bases between them. Germline V gene sequence: CDR1 SGHDT, CDR2 YYEEEE. This CDR3 has 11 amino acids. CDR3 sequence: CASSFRETQYF. The CDR3 nucleotides are TGTGCCAGCAGCTTCCGAGAGACCCAGTACTTC.

The J gene is TRBJ2-3, the V gene TRBV30; 9 positions agree with TRBD2. The J segment lost 2 bases and the V segment lost 0 bases, leaving 3 bases of the junction unmatched. Per germline, CDR1 GTSNPN and CDR2 SVGIG (reference sequence). The CDR3 length is 15 residues. The CDR3 sequence is CAWSVIAGATDTQYF. In DNA, the CDR3 is TGTGCCTGGAGTGTAATAGCGGGGGCCACAGATACGCAGTATTTT.

This chain uses TRBV13 with TRBJ2-1; 8 bases line up with TRBD2. CDR1 and CDR2 from the germline V gene are PRHDT and FYEKMQ (reference sequence). The CDR3 extends over 15 amino acids. V lost 1 base and J lost 8; bases outside the gene matches: 7. The CDR3 is CASSLEGGAGDEQFF. In DNA form, the CDR3 reads TGTGCCAGCAGCTTAGAAGGGGGAGCGGGAGATGAGCAGTTCTTC.

The J gene is TRBJ2-5, the V gene TRBV2, with a possible D match to TRBD1 (6 bases). Germline loops: CDR1 SNHLY, CDR2 FYNNEI. The CDR3 loop spans 14 amino acids. The V gene lost 6 bases and the J gene lost 5 bases, with 16 bases spanning the gap. The CDR3 sequence: CASRGDTLVETQYF. In DNA, the CDR3 is TGTGCCAGCAGGGGGGACACTCTAGTGGAGACCCAGTACTTC.

The genes are TRBV18 and TRBJ1-1; D remains unclear. The CDR3 is made up of 13 amino acids. Germline V gene sequence: CDR1 KGHSH, CDR2 LQKENI. V was trimmed by 0 bases and J by 6 bases, leaving 8 bases between them. CDR3 region: CASSPPEEAEAFF. The CDR3 DNA is TGTGCCAGCTCACCACCGGAGGAGGCTGAAGCTTTCTTT.

The J gene is TRBJ2-5, the V gene TRBV5-6, with a tentative D call TRBD2 (6 bases). The CDR3 consists of 13 residues. Germline CDR1 SGHDT, CDR2 YYEEEE. The V gene lost 4 bases and the J gene lost 7 bases, with 14 bases spanning the gap. The CDR3 DNA follows: TGTGCCAGCAGCGGAGGGACTCCAATGACCCAGTACTTC. Its translation: CASSGGTPMTQYF.

Turning to this clone: This specimen includes other DNA sequences encoding the same CDR3. The chain carries TRBV18 and TRBJ2-3; TRBD1 matches at 9 bases. CDR3 length equals 15 residues. Trimming took 3 bases from V and 3 from J; bases not matched to a gene: 4. The germline V gene encodes CDR1 KGHSH and CDR2 LQKENI. CDR3 DNA: TGTGCCAGCTCACCCACAGGGGGCGATACAGATACGCAGTATTTT. Protein product: CASSPTGGDTDTQYF.

This sequence joins TRBV7-2 and TRBJ1-5; D is ambiguous. Germline lookup yields CDR1 SGHTA and CDR2 FQGNSA. The CDR3 has 14 amino acids. Trimming removed 3 bases from V and 3 bases from J, with 9 bases in between. CDR3 in amino acids: CASSLEQPNQPQHF. The CDR3 nucleotides are TGTGCCAGCAGCTTGGAACAGCCCAATCAGCCCCAGCATTTT.

This clone came up a few times. The chain is built from TRBV19 and TRBJ1-1; D may be TRBD1 (5 bases). Trimming took off 7 bases at V and 1 base at J, with 13 bases between the two ends. CDR1 is LNHDA and CDR2 is SQIVND in the germline V gene (reference sequence). There are 14 residues in the CDR3. DNA of the CDR3: TGTGCCAGTATCGACAGTTCACGGAACACTGAAGCTTTCTTT. Its translation is CASIDSSRNTEAFF.

In nucleotides, the CDR3 is TGCGCCAGCAGCCAAGATCCCGAAGAGACCCAGTACTTC. It specifies CASSQDPEETQYF. This chain links TRBV4-1 with TRBJ2-5, with no clear D. V was clipped by 0 bases and J by 3 bases, with 5 bases between them. The CDR3 has 13 amino acids. Germline loops: CDR1 MGHRA, CDR2 YSYEKL.

This clone was seen a handful of times. The J gene is TRBJ2-3, the V gene TRBV5-1; 13 nucleotides match TRBD2. Germline CDR1 reads SGHRS; CDR2 reads YFSETQ. The CDR3 is 16 residues long. V lost 2 bases to trimming and J lost 3 bases; unmatched junction nucleotides: 3. The CDR3 loop is CASSLGTSGKTDTQYF. The CDR3 nucleotides read TGCGCCAGCAGCTTAGGGACTAGCGGGAAGACAGATACGCAGTATTTT. Complete variable domain (other parts from reference TRBV5-1 and TRBJ2-3): KAGVTQTPRYLIKTRGQQVTLSCSPISGHRSVSWYQQTPGQGLQFLFEYFSETQRNKGNFPGRFSGRQFSNSRSEMNVSTLELGDSALYLCASSLGTSGKTDTQYFGPGTRLTVL.

V gene TRBV2 combines with J gene TRBJ1-5, with 7 bases lining up with TRBD1. The V gene's germline CDR1 is SNHLY and CDR2 FYNNEI. Losses at the gene ends were 7 bases for V and 0 bases for J; bases not matched to a gene: 15. This CDR3 is built from 18 residues. The CDR3 bases are TGTGCCAGCACAGATGGACAGGCGAACTTTTATAGCAATCAGCCCCAGCATTTT. This sequence encodes CASTDGQANFYSNQPQHF.

V and J are TRBV5-1 and TRBJ2-7, with 8 bases lining up with TRBD1. Germline CDR1 reads SGHRS; CDR2 reads YFSETQ. The CDR3 is 16 amino acids. J was trimmed by 1 base and V by 3 bases; bases with no gene match: 9. CDR3 protein: CASSSPGQGVSYEQYF. The CDR3 nucleotides read TGCGCCAGCAGCTCGCCCGGACAGGGCGTTTCCTACGAGCAGTACTTC.

The rearrangement links TRBV5-1 to TRBJ2-7; 8 bases line up with TRBD1. The CDR3 covers 17 residues. V lost 4 bases to trimming and J lost 6 bases; unmatched junction nucleotides: 18. CDR1 and CDR2 from the germline V gene are SGHRS and YFSETQ. CDR3 nucleotide sequence: TGCGCCAGCAGCGCCGGTCGATCGGGACAGGTAAGGGGCGAGCAGTACTTC. Translated: CASSAGRSGQVRGEQYF. The whole variable domain, filled in from reference TRBV5-1 and TRBJ2-7, reads KAGVTQTPRYLIKTRGQQVTLSCSPISGHRSVSWYQQTPGQGLQFLFEYFSETQRNKGNFPGRFSGRQFSNSRSEMNVSTLELGDSALYLCASSAGRSGQVRGEQYFGPGTRLTVT.

This chain links TRBV21-1 with TRBJ2-2; TRBD1 was called by the table and not checked on the DNA. TRBV21-1 is recorded as a pseudogene. CDR3 length: 14 amino acids. The CDR3 loop reads CASSTWTGPGELFF. In DNA, the CDR3 is TGTGCCAGCAGCACTTGGACAGGGCCCGGGGAGCTGTTTTTT.